This T cell receptor beta chain was recovered during a study of blood T cells in healthy people across ages. Study outcomes and limitations: Unsorted PBMCs ruled out conclusive naive versus antigen-experienced comparison.

The authors ran a second PCR of about 7 to 12 cycles using a sample-barcoded 5' primer and a J-beta primer mix. TCRdb ran MiXCR on the 5' RACE reads and lists one entry per CDR3 protein. The table records some 940,000 distinct CDR3 sequences, around 29% of them present only once. This clonotype was seen at least ten times. Its antigen is as yet unknown. CDR3 length: 15 amino acids. Trimming removed 2 bases from V and 7 bases from J; junction bases left unmatched: 8. The germline V gene encodes CDR1 SEHNR and CDR2 FQNEAQ (reference sequence). Per sample, at least 5 micrograms of total RNA were extracted. The same data also went into a second study, on T cells of mothers and their children.

The TCR originated in a woman aged 40 to 50 in good health. Material for sequencing was blood. The chain is built from TRBV7-9 and TRBJ2-7; 10 bases agree with TRBD2. The CDR3 nucleotides are TGTGCCAGCAGCTTACTAGCGGGGGCCCCGGGGGAGCAGTACTTC. It yields the protein CASSLLAGAPGEQYF.